This note documents a single TCR beta chain sequence. Antigen unknown. With 1 base removed from V and 6 bases from J, the gap between germline ends came to 11 bases. Per the germline V gene, CDR1 is SGHDT and CDR2 is YYEEEE. The CDR3 spans 13 residues. These data originate in a study of PD-1 blockade in classical Hodgkin lymphoma. Study details: Nivolumab dosed at 3 mg/kg went to patients intravenously every 2 weeks. Broader study findings: Whereas CD4+ TCR diversity had risen significantly by C4D1, CD8+ TCR diversity had not. There remain no defined causes for the repertoire differences, which possibly reflect disease activity or prior therapy. Complete responders showed a baseline diversity that resembled the diversity of newly diagnosed patients.

Every patient relapsed after autologous stem cell transplantation, and brentuximab vedotin exposure varied. Clones were sequenced by immunoSEQ multiplex PCR, and TCRdb holds only the in-frame ones, with some missing. Of some 25,000 clones in the sample, nearly 80% are singletons; the top ten hold roughly 35%. This clonotype was sampled from a human donor with classical Hodgkin lymphoma. Sequencing used peripheral blood mononuclear cells (PBMCs), obtained before the second cycle of nivolumab. This chain uses TRBV5-6 with TRBJ2-7; a possible D gene is TRBD1 (6 bases). CDR3 in DNA: TGTGCCAGCAGCTTGATCACAGGGAGCGAGCAGTACTTC. It specifies CASSLITGSEQYF.